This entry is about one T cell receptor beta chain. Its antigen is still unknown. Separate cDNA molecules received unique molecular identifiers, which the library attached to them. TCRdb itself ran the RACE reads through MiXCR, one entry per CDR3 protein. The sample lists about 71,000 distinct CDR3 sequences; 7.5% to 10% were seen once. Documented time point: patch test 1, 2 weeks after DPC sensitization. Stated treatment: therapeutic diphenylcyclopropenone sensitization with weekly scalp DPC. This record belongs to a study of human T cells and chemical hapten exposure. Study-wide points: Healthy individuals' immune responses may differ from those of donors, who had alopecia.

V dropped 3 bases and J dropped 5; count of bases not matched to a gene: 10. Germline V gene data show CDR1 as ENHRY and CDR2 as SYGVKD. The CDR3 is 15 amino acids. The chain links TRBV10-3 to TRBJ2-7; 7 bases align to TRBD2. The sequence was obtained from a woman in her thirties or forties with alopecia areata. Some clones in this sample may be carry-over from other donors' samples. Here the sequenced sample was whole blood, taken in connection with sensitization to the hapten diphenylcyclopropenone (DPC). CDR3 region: CAISDPLNGGNEQYF. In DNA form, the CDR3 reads TGTGCCATCAGTGACCCCCTAAACGGGGGGAACGAGCAGTACTTC.